These 21 T cell receptor beta chains were sequenced from one sample in a study of beta chain features in type 1 diabetes. The investigators reverse transcribed all of the isolated RNA, so they sequenced expressed TCRB transcripts. Data came from immunoSEQ multiplex PCR; TCRdb stores just in-frame clones and leaves some out. In the table there are 300,000 to 400,000 clones, approximately 11% of which are singletons. Sequencing was done on a sample of naive CD4+ T cells from blood. The receptors come from a woman aged 25 to 39 in good health.

V gene TRBV7-3 combines with J gene TRBJ2-5; a possible D gene is TRBD1 (5 bases). V was cut by 5 bases and J by 0 bases, with 13 bases left in between. The CDR3 length is 15 residues. The germline V gene has CDR1 SGHTA and CDR2 FQGTGA. As DNA, the CDR3 is TGTGCCAGCAGCCTCTCCGGCAGGGACCAAGAGACCCAGTACTTC. It encodes CASSLSGRDQETQYF.

Of note for this clone: Distinct nucleotide sequences in the sample also encode this CDR3. The chain recombines TRBV30 with TRBJ1-5; the D is unclear. Trimming shortened V by 0 bases and J by 5 bases, and 8 bases separated the two germline ends. This CDR3 has 13 residues. CDR1 and CDR2 from the germline V gene are GTSNPN and SVGIG (reference sequence). DNA for the CDR3: TGTGCCTGGAGTGTAGAGGGTTATCAGCCCCAGCATTTT. This encodes CAWSVEGYQPQHF.

This clone was counted only a few times. The V call is TRBV19, the J call TRBJ2-5; 10 bases line up with TRBD2. Germline CDR1 and CDR2: LNHDA and SQIVND (reference sequence). There are 14 residues in the CDR3. With V trimmed by 6 bases and J by 5 bases, 6 bases remained unmatched. The CDR3 region is CASRPSGGLETQYF. DNA of the CDR3: TGTGCCAGTAGGCCTAGCGGGGGATTGGAGACCCAGTACTTC.

V and J are TRBV7-9 and TRBJ1-2; TRBD1 matches at 7 bases. Germline CDR1 is SEHNR and CDR2 is FQNEAQ (reference sequence). The J segment lost 6 bases and the V segment lost 3 bases, leaving 4 bases of the junction unmatched. The CDR3 is made up of 13 amino acids. The CDR3 DNA reads TGTGCCAGCAGCTTTGAGACAGGGAATGGCTACACCTTC. Its translation: CASSFETGNGYTF. The whole variable domain, filled in from reference TRBV7-9 and TRBJ1-2, reads DTGVSQNPRHKITKRGQNVTFRCDPISEHNRLYWYRQTLGQGPEFLTYFQNEAQLEKSRLLSDRFSAERPKGSFSTLEIQRTEQGDSAMYLCASSFETGNGYTFGSGTRLTVV.

The chain couples TRBV7-9 to TRBJ1-2, with TRBD1 matching over 8 bases. Per germline, CDR1 SEHNR and CDR2 FQNEAQ (reference sequence). The CDR3 sequence is 15 residues long. J lost 1 base, V lost 5 bases, and 6 bases had no gene match. This CDR3 reads CASSAGQGNNYGYTF. The CDR3 DNA reads as TGTGCCAGCAGCGCCGGACAGGGCAATAACTATGGCTACACCTTC. The variable domain in full, completed from reference TRBV7-9 and TRBJ1-2, reads DTGVSQNPRHKITKRGQNVTFRCDPISEHNRLYWYRQTLGQGPEFLTYFQNEAQLEKSRLLSDRFSAERPKGSFSTLEIQRTEQGDSAMYLCASSAGQGNNYGYTFGSGTRLTVV.

In its sample, this clone was seen a few times. The V and J genes are TRBV5-1 and TRBJ2-5; the D gene is possibly TRBD1 (6 bases). The V and J ends lost 8 bases and 1 base respectively, with 12 bases between them. The CDR3 extends over 13 amino acids. The germline V gene encodes CDR1 SGHRS and CDR2 YFSETQ. The CDR3 loop reads CASSGQIQETQYF. CDR3 bases: TGCGCCAGTTCCGGACAGATCCAAGAGACCCAGTACTTC.

This clone was picked up a small number of times. The gene calls are TRBV7-3 and TRBJ2-6; D is possibly TRBD2 (5 bases). Trimming took 5 bases from V and 0 from J, leaving 14 bases between them. Germline CDR1 is SGHTA and CDR2 is FQGTGA. The CDR3 covers 17 residues. CDR3 nucleotides: TGTGCCAGCAGCCCCCTCACTGGGAGCTCTGGGGCCAACGTCCTGACTTTC. The encoded protein is CASSPLTGSSGANVLTF.

A few counts support this clone. The J gene is TRBJ2-7, the V gene TRBV30; D remains unclear. The CDR3 is made up of 14 amino acids. Germline CDR1 is GTSNPN and CDR2 is SVGIG (reference sequence). Trimming took 0 bases from V and 0 from J, leaving 9 bases between them. CDR3: CAWSVGRLSYEQYF. The CDR3 coding sequence is TGTGCCTGGAGTGTAGGCAGGCTCTCCTACGAGCAGTACTTC.

This clone was detected only a few times. The rearrangement links TRBV21-1 to TRBJ2-5; TRBD2 is the table's D call and was not checked against the DNA. TRBV21-1 is reported as a pseudogene. This CDR3 region has 16 residues. This CDR3 is CASSRPGLADQETQYF. CDR3 in DNA: TGTGCCAGCAGCAGACCGGGACTAGCGGACCAAGAGACCCAGTACTTC.

V and J are TRBV7-6 and TRBJ1-1, with 9 bases identical to TRBD1. Trimming cost V 0 bases and J 5 bases; bases outside gene matches: 1. Per germline, CDR1 SGHVS and CDR2 FNYEAQ. CDR3 length equals 14 residues. CDR3 bases: TGTGCCAGCAGCTTAGCGGACAGGGGAACTGAAGCTTTCTTT. This translates into CASSLADRGTEAFF.

This clone was recorded a few times. The chain is built from TRBV28 and TRBJ2-7, with D perhaps TRBD2 (5 bases). The germline gives CDR1 MDHEN, CDR2 SYDVKM. The CDR3 contains 14 residues. Trimming removed 6 bases at V and 5 bases at J, with 17 bases between. The chain's CDR3 is CASSKSRVPHEQYF. The CDR3 nucleotides are TGTGCCAGCAGCAAGTCGAGGGTCCCCCACGAGCAGTACTTC. The full variable domain, rest sourced from reference TRBV28 and TRBJ2-7, is DVKVTQSSRYLVKRTGEKVFLECVQDMDHENMFWYRQDPGLGLRLIYFSYDVKMKEKGDIPEGYSVSREKKERFSLILESASTNQTSMYLCASSKSRVPHEQYFGPGTRLTVT.

Remarks on this clone: At the DNA level, this CDR3 is encoded by other sequences in the same sample as well. This rearrangement joins TRBV5-6 to TRBJ2-1, with a tentative D call TRBD1 (5 bases). The V gene lost 0 bases and the J gene lost 4 bases, with 5 bases spanning the gap. Germline CDR1 and CDR2: SGHDT and YYEEEE. The CDR3 loop spans 13 amino acids. The CDR3 DNA reads TGTGCCAGCAGCTTGGACAGGTACAATGAGCAGTTCTTC. Protein product: CASSLDRYNEQFF.

The chain is built from TRBV15 and TRBJ2-2, with D perhaps matching TRBD2 (7 bases). CDR3 length equals 16 residues. Deletions cut 1 base from V and 4 bases from J, with 13 bases between. Germline lookup yields CDR1 LNHNV and CDR2 YYDKDF (reference sequence). The CDR3 sequence is CATSRGGGRVTGELFF. The CDR3 DNA follows: TGTGCCACCAGCAGAGGGGGGGGGCGGGTCACCGGGGAGCTGTTTTTT.

The chain links TRBV19 to TRBJ2-1; the D gene is possibly TRBD1 (5 bases). Trimming left V 7 bases short and J 6 bases short, with 22 bases between. This CDR3 has 16 residues. CDR1 is LNHDA and CDR2 is SQIVND in the germline V gene (reference sequence). This chain's CDR3 is CASIGSGKPLGNEQFF. The DNA for the CDR3 is TGTGCCAGTATCGGTTCAGGGAAACCTTTGGGCAATGAGCAGTTCTTC.

This clone was seen a handful of times. This rearrangement joins TRBV5-1 to TRBJ2-7, with TRBD1 matching 9 bases. The CDR3 spans 15 residues. CDR1 and CDR2 (germline): SGHRS, YFSETQ. V was clipped by 3 bases and J by 1 base; unmatched bases: 5. CDR3 bases: TGCGCCAGCAGCTATAGACAGGGGGAGTCCTACGAGCAGTACTTC. Its protein product is CASSYRQGESYEQYF.

This chain joins TRBV6-5 and TRBJ2-1, with 10 bases lining up with TRBD2. Germline trimming cut 7 bases from V and 9 bases from J; bases unmatched to any gene: 12. CDR3 length equals 15 residues. Germline CDR1 is MNHEY and CDR2 is SVGAGI. The CDR3 region has the DNA TGTGCCAGCAAGATAGCGGGAGGAGTTTATGGTGAGCAGTTCTTC. Protein sequence: CASKIAGGVYGEQFF.

Comment on this clone: At the DNA level, this CDR3 is encoded by other sequences in the same sample as well. The rearrangement joins TRBV7-2 to TRBJ2-3; a possible D gene is TRBD2 (6 bases). V was trimmed by 3 bases and J by 6 bases, leaving 13 bases between them. The length of the CDR3 is 14 residues. Germline loops: CDR1 SGHTA, CDR2 FQGNSA. The CDR3 bases are TGTGCCAGCAGCTTGGCTAGCGCACCGGATACGCAGTATTTT. Its translation is CASSLASAPDTQYF.

This clone was observed a few times. CDR3 sequence (DNA): TGTGCCAGCAGTTCCCCCGGGACTAGCGGGAGGGCCTACGAGCAGTACTTC. Amino acid sequence: CASSSPGTSGRAYEQYF. V is TRBV28 and J is TRBJ2-7, with 16 bases lining up with TRBD2. The germline CDR1 and CDR2 sequences are MDHEN and SYDVKM. With V trimmed by 4 bases and J by 2 bases, 5 bases remained unmatched. The CDR3 has 17 residues.

This clone was found a few times. The chain is built from TRBV28 and TRBJ2-1; 9 positions agree with TRBD1. The germline CDR1 and CDR2 sequences are MDHEN and SYDVKM. V shed 3 bases and J 5 bases; nucleotides not matched to a gene: 5. This CDR3 region has 15 residues. The CDR3 bases are TGTGCCAGCAGTTTTCGGGACAGGGTTAACAATGAGCAGTTCTTC. It is translated as CASSFRDRVNNEQFF.

This clone was detected only a few times. The sample has other DNA sequences that encode this CDR3 too. The CDR3 DNA reads TGCGCCAGCAGCCGGACTAGCGGGAGTTACGAGCAGTACTTC. It specifies CASSRTSGSYEQYF. This chain links TRBV5-1 with TRBJ2-7, with 13 positions matching TRBD2. The length of the CDR3 is 14 residues. Germline-derived CDR1 and CDR2 are SGHRS and YFSETQ. V lost 4 bases and J lost 4; bases outside the gene matches: 2.

The chain combines TRBV11-3 with TRBJ2-3; 8 bases fit TRBD2. This CDR3 region has 17 residues. Germline V gene data show CDR1 as SGHNT and CDR2 as YENEEA. J was trimmed by 4 bases and V by 5 bases; bases with no gene match: 14. CDR3 region: CASSPGLGTHLPDTQYF. DNA of the CDR3: TGTGCCAGCAGCCCGGGACTAGGTACTCATTTGCCAGATACGCAGTATTTT.